This TCR beta chain was recorded in a study of identical twins. General study findings and limits: Insertions were reduced in abundant cord blood beta clonotypes but not in memory repertoires. For monozygotic twins, models underestimated out-of-frame TCR alpha sharing. Invariant cells of the MAIT and iNKT types might have partly distorted the zero-insertion analyses.

Template switching introduced a universal primer site, and the cDNA bore unique molecular identifiers. TCRdb fed the 5' RACE reads into MiXCR, producing one record per CDR3 protein. This table has around 300,000 distinct CDR3 sequences, more than 6.5% appearing once. As to this clonotype: Its antigen is currently unknown.

The same specimen was also included in a second study, on yellow fever vaccine responses in identical twins.

This clonotype was obtained from a woman under 30 in good health. Sequenced: memory (CD45RO+) T cells sorted from blood.

The CDR3 is CSAGLGADTQYF. The CDR3 DNA reads TGCAGTGCTGGGCTTGGGGCGGATACGCAGTATTTT. The chain combines TRBV20-1 with TRBJ2-3; a weak D match, TRBD1 (5 bases). Trimming removed 5 bases at V and 6 bases at J, with 12 bases between. The germline gives CDR1 DFQATT, CDR2 SNEGSKA (reference sequence). The CDR3 covers 12 residues.